This T cell receptor (beta chain) was profiled in a study of T cell changes during pregnancy in multiple sclerosis. Germline assignment: CDR1 SNHLY and CDR2 FYNNEI. The V gene lost 6 bases and the J gene lost 6 bases, with 8 bases spanning the gap. The CDR3 runs to 11 residues. Profiled with immunoSEQ multiplex PCR; TCRdb holds only in-frame clones, not every one. The repertoire holds around 30,000 clones, with roughly 84% as singletons. The material sequenced was CD8+ T cells from peripheral blood mononuclear cells, taken after pregnancy. The V and J genes are TRBV2 and TRBJ1-1; D is ambiguous. This TCR was recovered from a female donor with multiple sclerosis, enrolled in a pregnancy study. CDR3 DNA sequence: TGTGCCAGCAGGGACTCTGCTGAAGCTTTCTTT. Translating gives CASRDSAEAFF.